These T cell receptor beta chains were read from a single sample in a study of cytomegalovirus exposure and HLA in healthy donors. The table came from immunoSEQ multiplex PCR; TCRdb's copy has only in-frame clones and leaves some out. The repertoire holds more than 150,000 clones, 84% seen once, with around 0.27% in the top ten. Material: PBMCs. The receptors originated from a boy aged 5 to 17 in good health and CMV-seronegative. Each CDR3 is given with its conserved first and last residue. Fields, in order: CDR3 protein, CDR3 DNA, J gene, D gene, V gene, clone size. A D gene is named only where the DNA matches it firmly. Rows may omit the clone size; those that give it use once, few, many or a size class.

CDR3: CASSASRHEQYF
DNA: TGTGCCAGCAGTGCGAGCAGGCACGAGCAGTACTTC
J: TRBJ2-7
D: -
V: TRBV6-1
size: -

CDR3: CASSVSDDSPLHF
DNA: TGTGCCAGCAGCGTGTCAGATGATTCACCCCTCCACTTT
J: TRBJ1-6
D: -
V: TRBV9
size: few

CDR3: CASSQVLVFDEQFF
DNA: TGCGCCAGCAGCCAAGTGCTAGTTTTCGATGAGCAGTTCTTC
J: TRBJ2-1
D: -
V: TRBV4-1
size: -

CDR3: CASSSGQGESNEQFF
DNA: TGTGCCAGCAGTTCCGGACAGGGGGAGAGCAATGAGCAGTTCTTC
J: TRBJ2-1
D: TRBD1
V: TRBV27
size: once

CDR3: CASSLPGGRETQYF
DNA: TGTGCCAGCAGCTTACCGGGGGGGCGGGAGACCCAGTACTTC
J: TRBJ2-5
D: TRBD2
V: TRBV7-2
size: -

CDR3: CAWVQGVATGANVLTF
DNA: TGTGCCTGGGTCCAGGGGGTTGCAACTGGGGCCAACGTCCTGACTTTC
J: TRBJ2-6
D: TRBD1
V: TRBV30
size: -

CDR3: CASSLSRSYTF
DNA: TGTGCCAGCAGTTTAAGCAGGTCGTACACCTTC
J: TRBJ1-2
D: -
V: TRBV28
size: -

CDR3: CASSMGTVYTEAFF
DNA: TGTGCCAGCAGCATGGGGACAGTTTACACTGAAGCTTTCTTT
J: TRBJ1-1
D: TRBD1
V: TRBV9
size: few

CDR3: CASSLVTGLRGVNEQFF
DNA: TGTGCCAGCAGCTTAGTAACGGGGCTGCGGGGGGTGAATGAGCAGTTCTTC
J: TRBJ2-1
D: TRBD2
V: TRBV7-2
size: -

CDR3: CASSIGQLEQYF
DNA: TGTGCCAGTAGTATAGGACAGCTCGAGCAGTACTTC
J: TRBJ2-7
D: -
V: TRBV19
size: -

CDR3: CASSYSWGAEAFF
DNA: TGTGCCAGCAGTTACTCATGGGGAGCTGAAGCTTTCTTT
J: TRBJ1-1
D: -
V: TRBV6-5
size: -

CDR3: CASSSGQGLFF
DNA: TGTGCCAGCAGCTCTGGACAGGGACTGTTTTTT
J: TRBJ1-4
D: TRBD1
V: TRBV5-4
size: once

CDR3: CASSLAHTSGTYNEQFF
DNA: TGTGCCAGCAGCTTAGCGCATACTAGCGGGACCTACAATGAGCAGTTCTTC
J: TRBJ2-1
D: TRBD2
V: TRBV7-9
size: -

CDR3: CASSIDKVVQGDTEAFF
DNA: TGTGCCAGTAGTATAGATAAGGTTGTACAGGGGGACACTGAAGCTTTCTTT
J: TRBJ1-1
D: TRBD1
V: TRBV19
size: -

CDR3: CASSPHPGGSSPLHF
DNA: TGTGCCAGCAGCCCTCACCCAGGGGGTAGTTCACCCCTCCACTTT
J: TRBJ1-6
D: TRBD1
V: TRBV9
size: -